The next 30 T cell receptor beta chains were all read from a single sample in a study of blood T cell repertoires in COVID-19 (dated by TCRdb to between 2020 and 2021). The library relied on the immunoSEQ multiplex PCR assay. TCRdb's version of the immuneACCESS table is confined to in-frame rearrangements and falls short of the full clone set. An unresolved V gene accounts for under half of the shortfall where checked; the remainder is of unknown origin. This sample has fewer than 350,000 clones in its table, and roughly 88% of those were observed once. 1.5% to 2% of the sample is held by the ten biggest clonotypes. Input material: peripheral blood. These TCRs come from a woman in her 30s with COVID-19, enrolled during active disease.

The rearrangement joins TRBV5-4 to TRBJ2-7; possibly TRBD1 for D (6 bases). The V end lost 0 bases, the J end lost 2 bases, and 9 bases lay between the germline ends. Germline V lookup: CDR1 SGHNT, CDR2 YYREEE (reference sequence). The CDR3 consists of 14 residues. DNA for the CDR3: TGTGCCAGCAGCTTGGAGGACAGCCCCTACGAGCAGTACTTC. Encoded protein: CASSLEDSPYEQYF. The variable domain in full, with the rest retrieved from reference TRBV5-4 and TRBJ2-7, is ETGVTQSPTHLIKTRGQQVTLRCSSQSGHNTVSWYQQALGQGPQFIFQYYREEENGRGNFPPRFSGLQFPNYSSELNVNALELDDSALYLCASSLEDSPYEQYFGPGTRLTVT.

This clone was found a few times. The chain employs TRBV14 and TRBJ2-3, with a weak D call TRBD1 (5 bases). The V end was cut by 3 bases, the J end by 7 bases, with 11 bases between. Germline loops: CDR1 SGHDN, CDR2 FVKESK. The CDR3 covers 13 residues. The CDR3 bases are TGTGCCAGCAGCCAGCGACAGAAACATACGCAGTATTTT. Residues: CASSQRQKHTQYF. Full variable domain (missing parts from reference TRBV14 and TRBJ2-3): EAGVTQFPSHSVIEKGQTVTLRCDPISGHDNLYWYRRVMGKEIKFLLHFVKESKQDESGMPNNRFLAERTGGTYSTLKVQPAELEDSGVYFCASSQRQKHTQYFGPGTRLTVL.

The chain couples TRBV2 to TRBJ2-5; TRBD2 is a possible D gene (5 bases). Germline CDR1 reads SNHLY; CDR2 reads FYNNEI. The CDR3 length is 16 residues. V was pared by 7 bases and J by 0 bases, with 18 bases between. Here the CDR3 reads CASKERSWSNQETQYF. The DNA for the CDR3 is TGTGCCAGCAAAGAGCGGTCATGGAGTAACCAAGAGACCCAGTACTTC. The full variable domain, its missing parts supplied by reference TRBV2 and TRBJ2-5, is EPEVTQTPSHQVTQMGQEVILRCVPISNHLYFYWYRQILGQKVEFLVSFYNNEISEKSEIFDDQFSVERPDGSNFTLKIRSTKLEDSAMYFCASKERSWSNQETQYFGPGTRLLVL.

The chain carries TRBV11-2 and TRBJ1-6; no definite D call. The CDR3 totals 15 residues. Germline loops: CDR1 SGHAT, CDR2 FQNNGV. With 6 bases removed from V and 10 bases from J, the gap between germline ends came to 19 bases. The CDR3: CASRATRAEKSPLHF. The CDR3 DNA reads as TGTGCCAGCAGAGCTACGCGGGCAGAAAAGTCACCCCTCCACTTT.

V gene TRBV7-2 combines with J gene TRBJ2-7; D is ambiguous. Germline lookup yields CDR1 SGHTA and CDR2 FQGNSA. Between the trimmed V and J ends, which lost 5 bases and 1 base, there was a span of 12 bases. CDR3 length equals 14 residues. The DNA for the CDR3 is TGTGCCAGCAGCCCAACTACTGCGTCCTACGAGCAGTACTTC. Translating it yields CASSPTTASYEQYF.

The chain has TRBV19 and TRBJ1-5; TRBD1 aligns across 7 bases. Germline assignment: CDR1 LNHDA and CDR2 SQIVND (reference sequence). This CDR3 is 15 amino acids long. The junction had 10 bases not matched to a gene; V was cut back by 5 bases and J by 6 bases. CDR3: CASSGVFAGGQPQHF. The CDR3 DNA is TGTGCCAGTAGTGGGGTATTTGCAGGGGGTCAGCCCCAGCATTTT.

The genes are TRBV19 and TRBJ2-3; 10 positions match TRBD2. CDR1 and CDR2 (germline): LNHDA, SQIVND (reference sequence). The CDR3 spans 16 residues. V lost 9 bases, J lost 2 bases, and 11 bases stayed unmatched. The CDR3 nucleotides are TGTGCCAGCTCGGTGGCTAGCGGGGGAATCACAGATACGCAGTATTTT. This translates into CASSVASGGITDTQYF.

The chain joins TRBV19 to TRBJ2-5, with D possibly matching TRBD1 (6 bases). The V gene's germline CDR1 is LNHDA and CDR2 SQIVND (reference sequence). The CDR3 totals 15 residues. Trimming removed 5 bases from V and 2 bases from J, with 15 bases in between. CDR3 nucleotides: TGTGCCAGTAGTGCCCCTAGGACAGCTCAAGAGACCCAGTACTTC. It encodes CASSAPRTAQETQYF.

The CDR3 loop is CASDAGAPLCGYTF. For the CDR3, the DNA is TGTGCCAGTGACGCGGGAGCCCCTCTGTGTGGCTACACCTTC. The chain has TRBV21-1 and TRBJ1-2. TRBV21-1 is termed a pseudogene. The CDR3 totals 14 residues.

The chain is built from TRBV7-8 and TRBJ2-3; TRBD2 matches at 9 bases. The CDR3 consists of 16 residues. The germline V gene has CDR1 SGHVS and CDR2 FQNEAQ. V lost 1 base, J lost 5 bases, and 7 bases stayed unmatched. The CDR3 is CASSLERLAGRDTQYF. DNA for the CDR3: TGTGCCAGCAGCTTAGAGCGGCTAGCGGGGAGAGATACGCAGTATTTT.

The genes are TRBV3-1 (or the pseudogene TRBV3-2) and TRBJ2-6, with no clear D. The CDR3 has 17 residues. V dropped 3 bases and J dropped 2 bases, with 14 bases sitting between them. Germline assignment: CDR1 LGHDT and CDR2 YNNKEL (reference sequence). The DNA for the CDR3 is TGTGCCAGCAGCCACATCTCTGGGCTTACTGGGGCCAACGTCCTGACTTTC. Translation gives CASSHISGLTGANVLTF.

The chain combines TRBV18 with TRBJ1-2; D might be TRBD1 (6 bases). With 4 bases removed from V and 0 bases from J, the gap between germline ends came to 15 bases. The CDR3 spans 16 residues. The germline CDR1 and CDR2 sequences are KGHSH and LQKENI. The CDR3 DNA is TGTGCCAGCTCACAACAGGGCGTTGGAGCTAACTATGGCTACACCTTC. This translates into CASSQQGVGANYGYTF.

This chain joins TRBV4-1 and TRBJ1-2, with 9 positions matching TRBD1. The CDR3 has 15 amino acids. From germline, CDR1 is MGHRA and CDR2 YSYEKL. The V segment lost 2 bases and the J segment 4 bases; nucleotides outside the gene matches: 5. The CDR3 DNA sequence: TGCGCCAGCAGCCAACGACAGGGGGTCGTCTATGGCTACACCTTC. Amino acid sequence: CASSQRQGVVYGYTF.

V usage is TRBV19 and J usage is TRBJ1-6; D is uncertain. From germline, CDR1 is LNHDA and CDR2 SQIVND (reference sequence). V was cut by 3 bases and J by 7 bases, with 4 bases left in between. The CDR3 sequence is 12 residues long. The CDR3 is CASSMRNSPLHF. The CDR3, as DNA: TGTGCCAGTAGTATGAGGAATTCACCCCTCCACTTT.

The chain carries TRBV5-1 and TRBJ1-1, with D perhaps TRBD1 (6 bases). This CDR3 spans 14 amino acids. Germline loops: CDR1 SGHRS, CDR2 YFSETQ. V dropped 1 base and J dropped 6 bases, with 13 bases sitting between them. CDR3 sequence: CASSLFRGGPEAFF. The CDR3 coding sequence is TGCGCCAGCAGCTTGTTTAGGGGGGGCCCTGAAGCTTTCTTT.

The chain combines TRBV11-2 with TRBJ2-1; 13 bases match TRBD2. The CDR3 runs to 17 residues. The germline CDR1 and CDR2 sequences are SGHAT and FQNNGV. The V segment lost 1 base and the J segment 5 bases; nucleotides outside the gene matches: 5. In nucleotides, the CDR3 is TGTGCCAGCAGCTTAGTCCTGGGACTAGCGGGGAACAATGAGCAGTTCTTC. Protein: CASSLVLGLAGNNEQFF.

Comments on this clone: This sample includes further DNA sequences coding for the same CDR3. V usage is TRBV12-3 or TRBV12-4 and J usage is TRBJ1-2, with 10 bases identical to TRBD1. The J segment lost 8 bases and the V segment lost 5 bases, leaving 5 bases of the junction unmatched. This CDR3 spans 13 amino acids. CDR3 in DNA: TGTGCCAGCAGTAGACAGGGGGCATACGGCTACACCTTC. Encoded protein: CASSRQGAYGYTF.

This chain joins TRBV12-2 and TRBJ2-7; the table assigns TRBD2, which was not confirmed against the DNA. TRBV12-2 is recorded as a pseudogene. This CDR3 is built from 16 residues. In DNA, the CDR3 is TGTGCAAGTCGCCCAACTAGGACCCTCAATCTTTACGAGCAGTACGTC. It codes for CASRPTRTLNLYEQYV.

The rearrangement joins TRBV4-2 to TRBJ1-1; tentative D call: TRBD1 (5 bases). V shed 2 bases and J shed 6 bases, with 19 bases lying between them. The CDR3 extends over 16 amino acids. The germline V gene encodes CDR1 LGHNA and CDR2 YNFKEQ. The CDR3 loop is CASSQPLEQGWAEAFF. The CDR3 nucleotides read TGTGCCAGCAGCCAACCCTTGGAGCAGGGATGGGCTGAAGCTTTCTTT.

The V call is TRBV18, the J call TRBJ1-2; D not resolved. Trimming stripped 2 bases from V and 8 bases from J, with 15 bases between. The CDR3 is 14 residues long. The germline CDR1 and CDR2 sequences are KGHSH and LQKENI. CDR3 protein: CASSPKGGSWGYTF. The CDR3 bases are TGTGCCAGCTCACCAAAGGGAGGGTCCTGGGGCTACACCTTC.

The V gene is TRBV5-1, the J gene TRBJ1-1; TRBD1 is a possible D gene (5 bases). V was trimmed by 4 bases and J by 7 bases, leaving 17 bases between them. Germline V gives CDR1 SGHRS, CDR2 YFSETQ. CDR3 size: 14 residues. Here the CDR3 DNA reads TGCGCCAGCAGCCCGACAGCGGACGGGGGTGAAGCTTTCTTT. This translates into CASSPTADGGEAFF.

V is TRBV12-3 or TRBV12-4 and J is TRBJ1-5; D ambiguous. CDR3 size: 13 residues. Trimming took off 3 bases at V and 5 bases at J, with 8 bases between the two ends. As DNA, the CDR3 is TGTGCCAGCAGTTTCAGTGACTATCAGCCCCAGCATTTT. As protein: CASSFSDYQPQHF.

Here the CDR3 reads CASSQVNVDRQLEAFF. The CDR3 coding sequence is TGTGCCAGCAGCCAAGTCAATGTCGACAGGCAGCTCGAAGCTTTCTTT. J is TRBJ1-1 and V is TRBV4-2, with D perhaps TRBD1 (6 bases). The CDR3 is 16 amino acids. Trimming left V 1 base short and J 8 bases short, with 20 bases between. The germline V gene has CDR1 LGHNA and CDR2 YNFKEQ.

This chain connects TRBV2 to TRBJ2-7, with 7 bases fitting TRBD1. From germline, CDR1 is SNHLY and CDR2 FYNNEI. The CDR3 extends over 12 amino acids. Germline trimming cut 7 bases from V and 3 bases from J; bases unmatched to any gene: 3. As DNA, the CDR3 is TGTGCCAGCACGACAGGGCTCTACGAGCAGTACGTC. Amino acid sequence: CASTTGLYEQYV.

The genes are TRBV5-6 and TRBJ2-5, with 14 positions matching TRBD2. Trimming cost V 5 bases and J 5 bases; bases outside gene matches: 8. CDR1 and CDR2 from the germline V gene are SGHDT and YYEEEE. This CDR3 is 16 amino acids long. The CDR3 is CASRPGTSGGTETQYF. The CDR3 DNA is TGTGCCAGCAGGCCCGGGACTAGCGGGGGTACGGAGACCCAGTACTTC.

The rearrangement joins TRBV5-1 to TRBJ1-2, with 7 bases aligning to TRBD1. This CDR3 spans 14 amino acids. CDR1 is SGHRS, CDR2 YFSETQ, per germline. The V and J ends lost 2 bases and 4 bases, in that order; junction bases with no gene match: 5. The CDR3 spells CASSFRGRSYGYTF. CDR3 sequence (DNA): TGCGCCAGCAGCTTCAGGGGGAGAAGCTATGGCTACACCTTC.

The V and J genes are TRBV28 and TRBJ1-1; possibly TRBD1 for D (5 bases). The CDR3 spans 13 residues. In germline, CDR1 is MDHEN, CDR2 SYDVKM. V was trimmed by 4 bases and J by 6 bases, leaving 12 bases between them. CDR3 amino acids: CASSWLQASEAFF. The CDR3 coding sequence is TGTGCCAGCAGTTGGCTACAGGCCTCTGAAGCTTTCTTT.

This sequence joins TRBV2 and TRBJ1-2; 7 positions match TRBD1. This CDR3 contains 16 residues. Trimming took 2 bases from V and 8 from J; bases not matched to a gene: 14. Germline V gene sequence: CDR1 SNHLY, CDR2 FYNNEI. The CDR3 protein is CASSERGPTRGTGYTF. The CDR3 DNA reads TGTGCCAGCAGTGAAAGGGGCCCCACCAGGGGGACAGGCTACACCTTC.

The chain has TRBV7-9 and TRBJ1-2; D ambiguous. Germline V gene sequence: CDR1 SEHNR, CDR2 FQNEAQ (reference sequence). V lost 7 bases and J lost 2, with 14 bases in between. CDR3 size: 14 residues. CDR3 amino acids: CASTLSQANYGYTF. In DNA, the CDR3 is TGTGCCAGCACCTTGTCCCAGGCAAACTATGGCTACACCTTC.

The V gene is TRBV5-1, the J gene TRBJ1-1; TRBD1 matches 9 bases. With 0 bases clipped from V and 4 bases from J, the junction kept 7 bases outside the gene matches. The CDR3 has 16 residues. The germline CDR1 and CDR2 sequences are SGHRS and YFSETQ. The CDR3: CASSLGAGTGPTEAFF. The CDR3 region has the DNA TGCGCCAGCAGCTTGGGGGCAGGGACAGGGCCCACTGAAGCTTTCTTT.